This T cell receptor beta chain comes out of a study of shared clonotypes between healthy human individuals. Sequenced by immunoSEQ multiplex PCR; TCRdb stores in-frame clones only, minus some. Of approximately 1,500,000 clones in the sample, more than 95% were seen once. All participating donors were Caucasian adults from Nashville, Tennessee. The CDR3 extends over 13 amino acids. Sequencing was carried out using naive CD4+ T cells sorted from blood. Noted subset: CD45RA+ positively selected. This receptor was obtained from a man under 40 in good health. V usage is TRBV21-1 and J usage is TRBJ2-7; TRBD2 is the table's D call and was not checked against the DNA. TRBV21-1 is classified as a pseudogene. The CDR3 DNA is TGTGCCAGCTCCCATTCGGGGTATTGGGAGCAGTACTTC. Its translation: CASSHSGYWEQYF.